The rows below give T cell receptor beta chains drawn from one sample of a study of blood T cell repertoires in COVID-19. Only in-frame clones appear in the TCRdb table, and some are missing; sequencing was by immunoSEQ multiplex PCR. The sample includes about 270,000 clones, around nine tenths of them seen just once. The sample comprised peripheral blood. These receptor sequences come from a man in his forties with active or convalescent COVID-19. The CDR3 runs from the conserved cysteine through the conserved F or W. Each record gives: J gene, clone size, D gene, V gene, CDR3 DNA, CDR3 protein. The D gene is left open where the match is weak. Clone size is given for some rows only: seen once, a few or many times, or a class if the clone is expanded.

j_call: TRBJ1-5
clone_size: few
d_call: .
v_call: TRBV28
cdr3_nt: TGTGCCAGCAGTTCAGACAGGCAATATCAGCCCCAGCATTTT
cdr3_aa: CASSSDRQYQPQHF

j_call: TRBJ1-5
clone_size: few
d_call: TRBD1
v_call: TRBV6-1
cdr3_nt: TGTGCCAGCAGTGCAGGGGGTACAGGGACGTATAGCAATCAGCCCCAGCATTTT
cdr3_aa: CASSAGGTGTYSNQPQHF

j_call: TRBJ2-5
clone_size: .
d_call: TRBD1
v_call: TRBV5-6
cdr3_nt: TGTGCCAGCAGCTTGGCAGGGGGAAGGGACCAAGAGACCCAGTACTTC
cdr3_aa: CASSLAGGRDQETQYF

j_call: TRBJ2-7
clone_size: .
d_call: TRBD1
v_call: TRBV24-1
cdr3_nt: TGTGCCACCAGCGGACAGGGGAGGGAGCAGTACTTC
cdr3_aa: CATSGQGREQYF

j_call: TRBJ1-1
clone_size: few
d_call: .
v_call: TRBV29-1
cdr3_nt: TGCAGCGTTGAACGACAGCCGAACACTGAAGCTTTCTTT
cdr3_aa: CSVERQPNTEAFF

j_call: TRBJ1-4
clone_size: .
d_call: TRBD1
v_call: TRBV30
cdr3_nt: TGTGCCTGGAGGGAGACAGGGGGGGGTGAAAAACTGTTTTTT
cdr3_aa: CAWRETGGGEKLFF

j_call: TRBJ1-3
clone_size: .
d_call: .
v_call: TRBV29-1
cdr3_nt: TGCAGCGCTGGACAAGACTCTGGAAACACCATATATTTT
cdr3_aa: CSAGQDSGNTIYF

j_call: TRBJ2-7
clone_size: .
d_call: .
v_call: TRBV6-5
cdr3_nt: TGTGCCAGCAGTTACGGAGAGGTCTCCTACGAGCAGTACTTC
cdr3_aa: CASSYGEVSYEQYF

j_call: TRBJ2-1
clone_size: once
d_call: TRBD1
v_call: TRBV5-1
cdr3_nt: TGCGCCAGCAGCCCTACAGGGGGCGGTAAGTTCTTC
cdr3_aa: CASSPTGGGKFF

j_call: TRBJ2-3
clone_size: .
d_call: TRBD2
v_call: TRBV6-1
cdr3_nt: TGTGCCAGCAGTGAAATGCAGGCGGCGGGAGGAGTGCCAGATACGCAGTATTTT
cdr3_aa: CASSEMQAAGGVPDTQYF

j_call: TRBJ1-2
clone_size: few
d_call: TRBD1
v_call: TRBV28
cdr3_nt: TGTGCCAGCAGTTTATGGACAGGGGAACATGGCTACACCTTC
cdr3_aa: CASSLWTGEHGYTF

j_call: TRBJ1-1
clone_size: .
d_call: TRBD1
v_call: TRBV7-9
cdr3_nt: TGTGCCAGCAGCCCCTCAGGGGGTTACCCTGAAGCTTTCTTT
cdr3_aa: CASSPSGGYPEAFF

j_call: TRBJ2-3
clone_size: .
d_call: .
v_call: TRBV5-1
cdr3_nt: TGCGCCAGCAGCTTGAGGGTAGCGGAGGGCACAGATACGCAGTATTTT
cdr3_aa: CASSLRVAEGTDTQYF

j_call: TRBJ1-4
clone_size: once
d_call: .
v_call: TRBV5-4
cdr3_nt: TGTGCCAGCAGCTCTTACGGGGGGGTTGAAAAACTGTTTTTT
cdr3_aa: CASSSYGGVEKLFF

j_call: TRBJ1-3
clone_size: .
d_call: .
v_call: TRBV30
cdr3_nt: TGTGCCTGGAGTCGAACAGGGGGAAACACCATATATTTT
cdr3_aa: CAWSRTGGNTIYF

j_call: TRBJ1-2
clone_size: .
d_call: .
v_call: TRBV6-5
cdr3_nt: TGTGCCAGCATTTGGGGGGGGTTAAACGACTATGGCTACACCTTC
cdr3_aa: CASIWGGLNDYGYTF

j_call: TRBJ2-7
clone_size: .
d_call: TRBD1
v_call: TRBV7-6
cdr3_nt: TGTGCCAGCAGCAACCTTGGGGGACAGTTCGCCTACGAGCAGTACTTC
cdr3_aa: CASSNLGGQFAYEQYF

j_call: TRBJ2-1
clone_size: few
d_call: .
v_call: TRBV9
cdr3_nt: TGTGCCAGCAGCGTAGGGGGCGGAAGCAATGAGCAGTTCTTC
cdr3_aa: CASSVGGGSNEQFF

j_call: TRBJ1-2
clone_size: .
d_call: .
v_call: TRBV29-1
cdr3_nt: TGCAGCGATATTGAGAGCTATGGCTACACCTTC
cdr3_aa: CSDIESYGYTF

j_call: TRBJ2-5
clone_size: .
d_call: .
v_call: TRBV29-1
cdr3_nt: TGCAGCGTGCCTACGGGGGAGACCCAGTACTTC
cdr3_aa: CSVPTGETQYF

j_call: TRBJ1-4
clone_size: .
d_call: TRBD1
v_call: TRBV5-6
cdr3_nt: TGTGCCAGCAGCTCCACGGACAGGGTTAATGAAAAACTGTTTTTT
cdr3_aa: CASSSTDRVNEKLFF

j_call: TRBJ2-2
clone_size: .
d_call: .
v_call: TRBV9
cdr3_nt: TGTGCCAGCAGCGGAGAGTCGCCCGGGGAGCTGTTTTTT
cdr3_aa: CASSGESPGELFF

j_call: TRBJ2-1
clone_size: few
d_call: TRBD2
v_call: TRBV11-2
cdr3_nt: TGTGCCAGCAGCCAAACGGGACTAGCGGGGAACAATGAGCAGTTCTTC
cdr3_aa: CASSQTGLAGNNEQFF

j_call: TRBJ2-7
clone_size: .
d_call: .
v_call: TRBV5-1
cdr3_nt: TGCGCCAGCGCGAAAACAGCCGCCTCCTACGAGCAGTACTTC
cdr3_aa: CASAKTAASYEQYF

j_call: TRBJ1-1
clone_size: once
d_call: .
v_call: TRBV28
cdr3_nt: TGTGCCAGCAGTTTCCCCGACAGACTCAACACTGAAGCTTTCTTT
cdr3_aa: CASSFPDRLNTEAFF

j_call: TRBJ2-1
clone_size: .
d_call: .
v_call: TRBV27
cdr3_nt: TGTGCCAGCAGAGCTAGCGATAGATCGCCCGGTTATGGTGAGCAGTTCTTC
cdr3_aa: CASRASDRSPGYGEQFF

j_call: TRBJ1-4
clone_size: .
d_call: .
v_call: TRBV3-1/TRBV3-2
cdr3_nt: TGTGCCAGCAGCCAAGGGGCACAAGGGGTGGGGAAACTGTTTTTT
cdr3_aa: CASSQGAQGVGKLFF

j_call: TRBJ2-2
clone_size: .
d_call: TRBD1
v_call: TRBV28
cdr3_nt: TGTGCCAGCAGTTTATATGGGGGACAGGGGTCCCGGGAGCTGTTTTTT
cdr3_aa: CASSLYGGQGSRELFF

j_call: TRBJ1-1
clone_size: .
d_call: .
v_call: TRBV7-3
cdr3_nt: TGTGCCAGCAGCCCGAACAAGAACACTGAAGCTTTCTTT
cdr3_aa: CASSPNKNTEAFF

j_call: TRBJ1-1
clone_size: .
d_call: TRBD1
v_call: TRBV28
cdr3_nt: TGTGCCAGAGCCTCCGACAGGGCCAGGAACACTGAAGCTTTCTTT
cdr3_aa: CARASDRARNTEAFF

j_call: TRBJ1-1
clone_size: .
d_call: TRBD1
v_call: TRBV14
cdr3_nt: TGTGCCAGCAGCCGGGACAGGGCCACTGAAGCTTTCTTT
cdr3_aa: CASSRDRATEAFF

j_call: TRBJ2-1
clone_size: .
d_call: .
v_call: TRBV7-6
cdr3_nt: TGTGCCAGCAGCTTATTGGGGGCCTTCGAGAAAAGCTCCTACAATGAGCAGTTCTTC
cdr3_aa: CASSLLGAFEKSSYNEQFF

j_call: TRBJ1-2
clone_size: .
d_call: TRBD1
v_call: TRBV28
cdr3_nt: TGTGCCAGCATTATCGGACAGGGTGGCTATGGCTACACCTTC
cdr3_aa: CASIIGQGGYGYTF

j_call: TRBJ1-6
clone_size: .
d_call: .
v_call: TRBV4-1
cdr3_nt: TGCGCCAGCAGCCAAGGGGGCTGGCGCAATTCACCCCTCCACTTT
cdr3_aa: CASSQGGWRNSPLHF

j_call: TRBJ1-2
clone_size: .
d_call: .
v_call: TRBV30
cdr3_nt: TGTGCCTGGAATGAGCGGGCCAGGTGGCTCACCTTC
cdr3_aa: CAWNERARWLTF

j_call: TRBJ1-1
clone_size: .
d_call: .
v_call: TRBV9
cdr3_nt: TGTGCCAGCAGCGTACAGGGGTACACTGAAGCTTTCTTT
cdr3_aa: CASSVQGYTEAFF

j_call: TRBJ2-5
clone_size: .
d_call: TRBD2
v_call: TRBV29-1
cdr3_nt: TGCAGCGTCCACCCGGGGGGGCTCCAAGAGACCCAGTACTTC
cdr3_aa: CSVHPGGLQETQYF

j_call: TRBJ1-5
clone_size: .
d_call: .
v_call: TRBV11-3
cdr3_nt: TGTGCCAGCAGCTTAGATCTGGCAGGTCGTAGCAATCAGCCCCAGCATTTT
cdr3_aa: CASSLDLAGRSNQPQHF

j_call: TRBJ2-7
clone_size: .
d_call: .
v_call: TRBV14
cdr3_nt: TGTGCCAGCAGCCAAGATACCGGGAGCGAGCAGTACTTC
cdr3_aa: CASSQDTGSEQYF

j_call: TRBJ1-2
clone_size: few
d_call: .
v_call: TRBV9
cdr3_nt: TGTGCCAGCAGCTCCCGTTTAGGTGGGGCTCATACGGACTTC
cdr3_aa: CASSSRLGGAHTDF

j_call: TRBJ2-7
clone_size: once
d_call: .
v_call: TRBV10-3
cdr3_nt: TGTGCCATCAGTGAGTCGATCACAGGTGAAGGCTACGAGCAGTACTTC
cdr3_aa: CAISESITGEGYEQYF

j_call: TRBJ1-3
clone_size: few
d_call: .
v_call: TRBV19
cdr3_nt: TGTGCCAGTAGTATACTGGGCAGTCCTGGAAACACCATATATTTT
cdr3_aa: CASSILGSPGNTIYF

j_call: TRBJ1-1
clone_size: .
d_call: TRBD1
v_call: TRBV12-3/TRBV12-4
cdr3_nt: TGTGCCAGCAGCAGACAGGGAGCCCGTGAAGCTTTCTTT
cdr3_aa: CASSRQGAREAFF

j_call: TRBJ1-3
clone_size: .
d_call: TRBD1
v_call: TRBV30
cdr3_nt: TGTGCCTGGAGTACAGGGGCTGATCTCGGAAACACCATATATTTT
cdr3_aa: CAWSTGADLGNTIYF

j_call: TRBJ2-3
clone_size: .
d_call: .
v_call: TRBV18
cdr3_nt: TGTGCCAGCTCACTGGCCCTACAGGGCACTCAGACGGATACGCAGTATTTT
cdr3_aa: CASSLALQGTQTDTQYF